The clone carrying this TCR beta chain came up a few times. Antigen unknown. The data derive from a study of spatial heterogeneity in lung cancer. Study at large: There were consistently more beta-chain sequences detected than alpha-chain sequences.

Study-level points and caveats: TCRs found ubiquitously expanded in tumor appeared in blood more at resection than at follow-up.

The CDR3 covers 16 residues. Germline CDR1 and CDR2: SEHNR and FQNEAQ (reference sequence). Losses at the gene ends were 4 bases for V and 3 bases for J; bases not matched to a gene: 7. Time point defined: sample taken at primary tumor resection. Tumor, nontumor lung or frozen PBMC supplied whole RNA that was sequenced unsorted. Donation came from around 72 patients with untreated early-stage non-small cell lung cancer. MiXCR was run by TCRdb on the 5' RACE reads, yielding one entry per CDR3 protein. The sample has about 24,000 distinct CDR3 sequences, 3% to 3.5% seen once. The sample was PBMCs, taken at surgery. This rearrangement joins TRBV7-9 to TRBJ2-4; TRBD1 matches 9 bases. This sequence was found in a female donor with early-stage non-small cell lung cancer. For the CDR3, the DNA is TGTGCCAGCAGCTCCCGGGACAGGGACGGCAAAAACATTCAGTACTTC. Translating it yields CASSSRDRDGKNIQYF.